What follows are 21 T cell receptor beta chains derived from one specimen sequenced in a study of control samples from healthy donors and cancer patients. Sequencing used immunoSEQ multiplex PCR; TCRdb keeps in-frame clones, though not all of them. The sample includes about 83,000 clones, around 91% seen only once; the top ten take 15% to 20%. Sequenced: blood. These receptors were obtained from a man aged 50 to 59 in good health.

The chain has TRBV7-2 and TRBJ1-6, with TRBD1 as a possible D gene (5 bases). The germline V gene has CDR1 SGHTA and CDR2 FQGNSA. V was shortened by 5 bases and J by 7 bases, with 15 bases between the two germline ends. This CDR3 region has 15 residues. DNA of the CDR3: TGTGCCAGCAGCGCTATAATGGGGGGAAATTCACCCCTCCACTTT. Translated, it gives CASSAIMGGNSPLHF.

This chain uses TRBV10-2 with TRBJ1-1, with D possibly being TRBD1 (5 bases). The CDR3 contains 13 residues. Deletions cut 8 bases from V and 1 base from J, with 11 bases between. Germline CDR1 reads WSHSY; CDR2 reads SAAADI. CDR3 region: CASSGAKNTEAFF. The CDR3, as DNA: TGCGCCAGCTCCGGGGCGAAGAACACTGAAGCTTTCTTT.

As regards this clone: The junction does not match germline at one end; this may be a read error. The chain is built from TRBV9 and TRBJ2-3, with no clear D. The CDR3 contains 12 residues. In germline, CDR1 is SGDLS, CDR2 YYNGEE. The CDR3 region has the DNA TGTGCCAGCAGAACTTACACAGATATGCAGTATTTT. It is translated as CASRTYTDMQYF.

The CDR3, as DNA: TGTGCCAGCAGCCAAATCCGGGGAGAACAGCCCCAGCATTTT. It encodes CASSQIRGEQPQHF. V gene TRBV3-1 (or the pseudogene TRBV3-2) combines with J gene TRBJ1-5; D gene unclear. CDR3 size: 14 residues. V gave up 2 bases and J gave up 7 bases, with 12 bases separating them. Germline values: CDR1 LGHDT, CDR2 YNNKEL (reference sequence).

The chain combines TRBV19 with TRBJ1-3; no firm D call. The V end lost 5 bases, the J end lost 6 bases, and 14 bases lay between the germline ends. This CDR3 has 14 amino acids. CDR1 is LNHDA, CDR2 SQIVND, per germline (reference sequence). CDR3 in DNA: TGTGCCAGTAGTGACTTACAGCGGTTAAACACCATATATTTT. As protein: CASSDLQRLNTIYF.

The chain has TRBV28 and TRBJ2-7; D gene unclear. In germline, CDR1 is MDHEN, CDR2 SYDVKM. The CDR3 is 11 residues long. Trimming shortened V by 2 bases and J by 3 bases, and 2 bases separated the two germline ends. The CDR3 coding sequence is TGTGCCAGCAGTTTAAACTACGAGCAGTACTTC. As protein: CASSLNYEQYF.

The chain employs TRBV6-5 and TRBJ1-2; tentatively, D is TRBD1 (5 bases). The V gene's germline CDR1 is MNHEY and CDR2 SVGAGI. With 8 bases removed from V and 4 bases from J, the gap between germline ends came to 11 bases. The CDR3 contains 12 residues. CDR3 in DNA: TGTGCCAGCTTCGGGACGGTCTATGGCTACACCTTC. It translates to CASFGTVYGYTF.

A word on this clone: At one boundary the junction diverges from the germline segment, which might be a read error. The CDR3 DNA reads TGCGCCAGCAGTGAGTCGTCGAGGGAAGCGAAAGGGGAAGTCTTC. Encoded protein: CASSESSREAKGEVF. The chain employs TRBV10-2 and TRBJ2-1; TRBD1 or TRBD2 may be the D gene (5 bases each). The CDR3 sequence is 15 residues long. Germline V gene lookup returns CDR1 WSHSY and CDR2 SAAADI.

The chain employs TRBV27 and TRBJ2-5; D is unclear. This CDR3 is built from 16 residues. CDR1 is MNHEY, CDR2 SMNVEV, per germline (reference sequence). V was trimmed by 8 bases and J by 0 bases, leaving 19 bases between them. CDR3 protein: CASRPFPTGYQETQYF. The CDR3 DNA is TGTGCCAGCCGCCCGTTCCCTACCGGGTACCAAGAGACCCAGTACTTC.

V gene TRBV7-9 combines with J gene TRBJ1-4, with 8 bases that match TRBD1. V gave up 5 bases and J gave up 5 bases; unmatched junction bases: 7. In germline, CDR1 is SEHNR, CDR2 FQNEAQ (reference sequence). This CDR3 region has 15 residues. CDR3 coding DNA: TGTGCCAGCAGCCTCGGGACAGGCTCGAATGAAAAACTGTTTTTT. Amino acid sequence: CASSLGTGSNEKLFF.

The J gene is TRBJ1-3, the V gene TRBV4-1; D unclear. V shed 1 base and J shed 7 bases, with 14 bases lying between them. CDR1 MGHRA and CDR2 YSYEKL come from the germline V gene. This CDR3 is 15 amino acids long. As DNA, the CDR3 is TGCGCCAGCAGCCAAGTACATTATATGGGGAACACCATATATTTT. Protein sequence: CASSQVHYMGNTIYF.

V gene TRBV12-3 or TRBV12-4 combines with J gene TRBJ1-2; a weak D match, TRBD1 (6 bases). This CDR3 is 13 amino acids long. The V end was cut by 6 bases, the J end by 3 bases, with 11 bases between. The CDR3 bases are TGTGCCAGCAGCCAAGGACAGTACTATGGCTACACCTTC. This sequence encodes CASSQGQYYGYTF.

The chain links TRBV5-8 to TRBJ1-5; D may be TRBD1 (6 bases). CDR3 size: 15 residues. Per germline, CDR1 SGHTS and CDR2 YDEGEE. Trimming removed 3 bases at V and 4 bases at J, with 14 bases between. The CDR3 DNA follows: TGTGCCAGCAGCTACCGCTTAACAGGGAATCAGCCCCAGCATTTT. This gives the protein CASSYRLTGNQPQHF.

The chain links TRBV9 to TRBJ1-1, with 9 bases lining up with TRBD1. From germline, CDR1 is SGDLS and CDR2 YYNGEE. Trimming removed 0 bases from V and 7 bases from J; junction bases left unmatched: 4. This CDR3 has 14 amino acids. The CDR3 sequence is CASSVVTGGNEAFF. The CDR3, as DNA: TGTGCCAGCAGCGTAGTGACAGGGGGAAATGAAGCTTTCTTT.

The CDR3 sequence: CASSLVGGARGYTF. The CDR3 nucleotides read TGTGCCAGCAGCTTAGTTGGGGGCGCGAGGGGCTACACCTTC. J is TRBJ1-2 and V is TRBV7-9; tentatively, D is TRBD1 (6 bases). The germline CDR1 and CDR2 sequences are SEHNR and FQNEAQ (reference sequence). CDR3 length equals 14 residues. The ends were cut back, 1 base at V and 8 bases at J, with 14 bases in the middle. Full variable domain (outside the CDR3, taken from reference TRBV7-9 and TRBJ1-2): DTGVSQNPRHKITKRGQNVTFRCDPISEHNRLYWYRQTLGQGPEFLTYFQNEAQLEKSRLLSDRFSAERPKGSFSTLEIQRTEQGDSAMYLCASSLVGGARGYTFGSGTRLTVV.

V and J are TRBV4-1 and TRBJ1-5, with no clear D. V gave up 0 bases and J gave up 5 bases, with 5 bases separating them. The CDR3 sequence is 13 residues long. The germline gives CDR1 MGHRA, CDR2 YSYEKL. CDR3 in DNA: TGCGCCAGCAGCCAAGACCCGGATCAGCCCCAGCATTTT. It translates to CASSQDPDQPQHF.

The chain joins TRBV6-1 to TRBJ2-7, with 7 bases matching TRBD1. V was pared by 2 bases and J by 0 bases, with 4 bases of the junction left unmatched. CDR3 size: 15 residues. CDR1 MNHNS and CDR2 SASEGT come from the germline V gene. This CDR3 is CASSERAGGSYEQYF. DNA of the CDR3: TGTGCCAGCAGTGAAAGAGCAGGGGGCTCCTACGAGCAGTACTTC.

The gene calls are TRBV7-2 and TRBJ2-1; the match to TRBD1 covers 7 bases. With 3 bases clipped from V and 6 bases from J, the junction kept 8 bases outside the gene matches. CDR1 and CDR2 from the germline V gene are SGHTA and FQGNSA. The CDR3 covers 15 residues. CDR3 coding DNA: TGTGCCAGCAGCTTGGCGACAGGGTTCGGCAATGAGCAGTTCTTC. It specifies CASSLATGFGNEQFF.

This rearrangement joins TRBV24-1 to TRBJ2-1; TRBD1 agrees at 9 bases. Looked up from germline, CDR1 is KGHDR and CDR2 is SFDVKD. The CDR3 covers 16 residues. V was pared by 3 bases and J by 5 bases, with 7 bases of the junction left unmatched. DNA for the CDR3: TGTGCCACCAGTGATCCACAGGGGGCGATCCACAATGAGCAGTTCTTC. This translates into CATSDPQGAIHNEQFF.

This chain links TRBV6-5 with TRBJ1-2; D is uncertain. Germline V lookup: CDR1 MNHEY, CDR2 SVGAGI. V shed 6 bases and J shed 7 bases, with 12 bases lying between them. This CDR3 spans 12 amino acids. CDR3: CASSFDRRGYTF. In DNA form, the CDR3 reads TGTGCCAGCAGCTTTGACCGACGTGGCTACACCTTC.

V gene TRBV4-3 combines with J gene TRBJ1-2; D is possibly TRBD1 (6 bases). Looked up from germline, CDR1 is LGHNA and CDR2 is YSLEER. CDR3 size: 16 residues. The V end lost 0 bases, the J end lost 4 bases, and 15 bases lay between the germline ends. The CDR3: CASSQDQRGASYGYTF. The CDR3 DNA follows: TGCGCCAGCAGCCAAGATCAAAGGGGGGCGAGCTATGGCTACACCTTC.